This passage covers 4 T cell receptor beta chains from one sample sequenced in a study of blood T cell repertoires in COVID-19. Here immunoSEQ multiplex PCR was the method, and the copy in TCRdb shows in-frame clones only, minus some. The repertoire holds roughly 150,000 clones, with approximately 91% as singletons. Sequencing was performed on peripheral blood. The receptors come from a man between 18 and 35 years old with COVID-19, enrolled during active disease.

This chain connects TRBV27 to TRBJ2-1, with 9 bases aligning to TRBD1. The V gene's germline CDR1 is MNHEY and CDR2 SMNVEV (reference sequence). This CDR3 has 18 residues. J gave up 7 bases and V 5 bases, and 18 bases lay outside the gene matches. The CDR3 bases are TGTGCCAGCAGTGCCCGTGGGCCCCTGCCGGGACAGGGTAATGAGCAGTTCTTC. The encoded protein is CASSARGPLPGQGNEQFF.

The V gene is TRBV9, the J gene TRBJ2-1, with D possibly being TRBD2 (5 bases). The germline CDR1 and CDR2 sequences are SGDLS and YYNGEE. This CDR3 spans 14 amino acids. V lost 0 bases and J lost 8, with 12 bases in between. Here the CDR3 reads CASSVEPGNDEQFF. DNA of the CDR3: TGTGCCAGCAGCGTAGAGCCCGGGAACGATGAGCAGTTCTTC.

This chain connects TRBV19 to TRBJ2-7, with D maybe TRBD1 (5 bases). V was cut by 6 bases and J by 0 bases, with 18 bases left in between. This CDR3 is built from 16 residues. CDR1 and CDR2 (germline): LNHDA, SQIVND (reference sequence). The CDR3 region is CASSASGFSSSYEQYF. CDR3 bases: TGTGCCAGTAGCGCTTCAGGGTTCTCAAGCTCCTACGAGCAGTACTTC.

This chain joins TRBV15 and TRBJ2-1, with D possibly matching TRBD2 (6 bases). V was clipped by 0 bases and J by 4 bases, with 16 bases between them. Germline CDR1 reads LNHNV; CDR2 reads YYDKDF (reference sequence). The CDR3 is 17 residues long. CDR3 nucleotide sequence: TGTGCCACCAGCAGAGAGGCGGGACCCTCGGCATACAATGAGCAGTTCTTC. This encodes CATSREAGPSAYNEQFF.